The clone carrying this T cell receptor (beta chain) showed up just once. A much larger clone differs from this one at a single base, so this may be a read error. This record belongs to a study of molecular identifiers for immune sequencing clone quantification. MiXCR, run by TCRdb on the PCR reads, gives a single entry per CDR3 protein. Of some 650,000 distinct CDR3 sequences listed, around 20% are singletons. The sample taken for sequencing was naive CD8+ T cells from blood, with Jurkat cell RNA spiked in. Sample subset: FACS-sorted CD8+CD4-CCR7+CD45RA+ naive T cells. The clonotype was recovered from a human donor in good health. Some libraries in this study had Jurkat cell RNA spiked in.

This CDR3 reads CAGRPTSGSTYEQYF. For the CDR3, the DNA is TGTGCCGGCAGACCCACTAGCGGGAGTACCTACGAGCAGTACTTC. This rearrangement joins TRBV27 to TRBJ2-7, with 11 bases that match TRBD2. The CDR3 runs 15 residues. The germline V gene encodes CDR1 MNHEY and CDR2 SMNVEV (reference sequence).